This TCR beta chain was identified in a study of vaccination and CD4 T cells after COVID-19. Study-wide results and caveats: Among convalescent patients, a median roughly 88% of reactive clones emerged only after vaccination.

Treatment noted: approximately nine-day PBMC culture with coronavirus spike peptide pools or control peptides (ViraFEST assay). The CDR3 totals 17 residues. Looked up from germline, CDR1 is MNHNS and CDR2 is SASEGT. J was trimmed by 2 bases and V by 7 bases; bases with no gene match: 13. Cultured CD4+ T-cell DNA underwent Oncomine TCR Beta short-read sequencing. One entry per CDR3 protein, called by TCRdb with MiXCR from the PCR reads. The data show thousands of distinct CDR3 sequences, with 45% seen just once and roughly 45% held by the top ten. Regarding this clonotype: Its antigen is undetermined.

This clonotype was obtained from a human donor who had recovered from COVID-19. This chain connects TRBV6-1 to TRBJ1-5, with TRBD1 identical over 8 bases. Input material: CD4+ T cells from blood, cultured in vitro. CDR3 in DNA: TGTGCCAGCACATGGACAGGGTGGGCAGATGGCAATCAGCCCCAGCATTTT. Encoded protein: CASTWTGWADGNQPQHF.